This is a list of T cell receptor beta chains from one sample in a study of cytomegalovirus exposure and HLA in healthy donors. Libraries were prepared by immunoSEQ multiplex PCR; TCRdb keeps only in-frame clonotypes and omits some of them. The table has about 190,000 clones, 87% seen once. The sequenced sample was PBMCs. These receptors all stem from a boy under 10 years old in good health and CMV-seronegative. Both conserved end residues are part of each CDR3. D genes are given only for firm matches. Where a row states a size, it is once, few, many or the class of an expanded clone; other rows omit it.

clone size	V gene	J gene	D gene	CDR3 protein	CDR3 DNA
.	TRBV23-1	TRBJ1-2	.	CASSQPLPTSYGYTF	TGCGCCAGCAGTCAACCCCTCCCGACAAGCTATGGCTACACCTTC
.	TRBV12-5	TRBJ1-1	TRBD1	CASGTLQGVAFF	TGTGCTAGTGGGACCCTACAGGGGGTGGCTTTCTTT
.	TRBV9	TRBJ2-1	.	CASSVAPVGGGGEQFF	TGTGCCAGCAGCGTAGCCCCGGTGGGGGGCGGGGGTGAGCAGTTCTTC
.	TRBV7-9	TRBJ2-3	TRBD1	CASSLVGQGSDTQYF	TGTGCCAGCAGCTTAGTGGGACAGGGCTCGGATACGCAGTATTTT
.	TRBV7-9	TRBJ1-2	.	CASSYGQYGYTF	TGTGCCAGCAGCTACGGACAGTACGGCTACACCTTC
.	TRBV5-5	TRBJ1-2	TRBD1	CASSSGQGDGYTF	TGTGCCAGCAGCTCGGGGCAGGGGGATGGCTACACCTTC
.	TRBV6-1	TRBJ1-1	.	CASSSTWWGGPEAFF	TGTGCCAGCAGTTCAACCTGGTGGGGGGGCCCTGAAGCTTTCTTT
once	TRBV6-6	TRBJ1-1	TRBD1	CASSYTTGQGATEAFF	TGTGCCAGCAGTTACACGACCGGACAGGGGGCGACTGAAGCTTTCTTT
.	TRBV5-1	TRBJ1-2	TRBD1	CASSLLETGTAFLNYGYTF	TGCGCCAGCAGCTTGTTGGAAACCGGGACAGCCTTTCTCAACTATGGCTACACCTTC
few	TRBV6-1	TRBJ1-1	.	CASSHPRTNTEAFF	TGTGCCAGCAGTCACCCCAGGACTAACACTGAAGCTTTCTTT
.	TRBV9	TRBJ2-5	TRBD1	CASSYRGETQYF	TGTGCCAGCAGCTACAGGGGAGAGACCCAGTACTTC
.	TRBV5-4	TRBJ1-1	.	CASSFGENTEAFF	TGTGCCAGCAGCTTTGGAGAGAACACTGAAGCTTTCTTT
few	TRBV19	TRBJ2-5	.	CASSPSIRGETQYF	TGTGCCAGTAGTCCTTCGATCAGGGGAGAGACCCAGTACTTC
.	TRBV28	TRBJ2-4	TRBD2	CASSTISGRAKNIQYF	TGTGCCAGCAGTACGATTAGCGGGAGAGCCAAAAACATTCAGTACTTC
once	TRBV7-2	TRBJ2-5	TRBD1	CASSTGQGETQYF	TGTGCCAGCAGCACGGGACAGGGGGAGACCCAGTACTTC
.	TRBV11-2	TRBJ2-1	TRBD1	CASSSITGQVKSQFF	TGTGCCAGCAGCTCGATAACGGGACAGGTGAAATCTCAGTTCTTC
.	TRBV28	TRBJ2-3	TRBD1	CASSSDRGIGTDTQYF	TGTGCCAGCAGTTCGGACAGGGGCATAGGCACAGATACGCAGTATTTT
.	TRBV28	TRBJ1-3	TRBD1	CASRGGRGYGNTIYF	TGTGCCAGCAGGGGGGGCAGGGGGTATGGAAACACCATATATTTT
.	TRBV11-2	TRBJ2-7	.	CASSSADIYPYEQYF	TGTGCCAGCAGCTCCGCGGACATTTACCCCTACGAGCAGTACTTC
.	TRBV7-9	TRBJ2-2	TRBD1	CASSSQGKYGGELFF	TGTGCCAGCAGCTCACAGGGGAAGTATGGCGGGGAGCTGTTTTTT
.	TRBV5-6	TRBJ1-2	.	CASSLAGRHTF	TGTGCCAGCAGCTTAGCGGGACGGCACACCTTC
.	TRBV27	TRBJ2-5	.	CASLSPTTGRETQYF	TGTGCCAGCTTGTCCCCTACAACAGGGCGGGAGACCCAGTACTTC
.	TRBV6-8	TRBJ2-1	TRBD2	CASISYPGLAGGGYNEQFF	TGTGCCAGCATCAGCTACCCGGGACTAGCGGGGGGGGGATACAATGAGCAGTTCTTC
.	TRBV27	TRBJ1-2	.	CASSYTGTDGYTF	TGTGCCAGCAGCTACACAGGGACGGATGGCTACACCTTC
.	TRBV6-1	TRBJ2-1	TRBD1	CASREDRAQNEQFF	TGTGCCAGCAGGGAGGACAGGGCCCAGAATGAGCAGTTCTTC
.	TRBV11-2	TRBJ1-4	TRBD1	CASSFQGAYEKLFF	TGTGCCAGCAGCTTCCAGGGGGCTTATGAAAAACTGTTTTTT
.	TRBV29-1	TRBJ1-2	.	CSVEGRGSGYTF	TGCAGCGTTGAAGGCAGGGGAAGTGGCTACACCTTC
.	TRBV6-5	TRBJ1-1	.	CASRSLGRATEAFF	TGTGCCAGCAGGTCCCTGGGCAGGGCGACTGAAGCTTTCTTT
few	TRBV6-5	TRBJ1-6	.	CASSGQRGNSPLHF	TGTGCCAGCAGCGGACAGCGGGGAAATTCACCCCTCCACTTT
.	TRBV13	TRBJ1-2	.	CASSFRPTPPGGYGYTF	TGTGCCAGCAGCTTCCGTCCAACTCCTCCGGGAGGATATGGCTACACCTTC
.	TRBV2	TRBJ2-7	.	CASSEARFYEQYF	TGTGCCAGCAGTGAAGCCCGGTTCTACGAGCAGTACTTC
.	TRBV5-1	TRBJ2-1	TRBD2	CASSLGVGLAQNEQFF	TGCGCCAGCAGCTTGGGAGTGGGACTAGCGCAAAATGAGCAGTTCTTC
.	TRBV7-6	TRBJ2-2	TRBD2	CASTPGRTGTSAGELFF	TGTGCCAGCACCCCGGGCAGAACCGGGACTAGCGCCGGGGAGCTGTTTTTT
.	TRBV15	TRBJ2-7	TRBD1	CATSREPRGRNEQYF	TGTGCCACCAGCAGAGAACCCAGGGGGCGGAACGAGCAGTACTTC
.	TRBV6-5	TRBJ2-7	TRBD2	CASSSVVAGGEQYF	TGTGCCAGCAGTTCCGTGGTAGCGGGCGGCGAGCAGTACTTC
.	TRBV27	TRBJ1-5	.	CASSLIGQPPNQPQHF	TGTGCCAGCAGTTTAATTGGACAGCCTCCCAATCAGCCCCAGCATTTT
.	TRBV29-1	TRBJ1-1	.	CSVQGMGPEAFF	TGCAGCGTCCAGGGGATGGGTCCTGAAGCTTTCTTT
.	TRBV9	TRBJ2-7	TRBD1	CASSARDRYEQYF	TGCGCCAGCAGCGCCCGGGACAGATACGAGCAGTACTTC
.	TRBV28	TRBJ1-1	.	CASSPPGTGTEAFF	TGTGCCAGCAGTCCCCCAGGGACTGGCACTGAAGCTTTCTTT
.	TRBV6-5	TRBJ2-7	.	CASSYGRAKDEQYF	TGTGCCAGCAGTTACGGCAGGGCGAAGGACGAGCAGTACTTC
.	TRBV27	TRBJ2-1	TRBD2	CASSSPPREGYNEQFF	TGTGCCAGCAGTTCGCCCCCCCGGGAGGGCTACAATGAGCAGTTCTTC
.	TRBV9	TRBJ2-7	.	CASSAAVQTEQYF	TGTGCCAGCAGCGCGGCGGTGCAGACCGAGCAGTACTTC
.	TRBV11-2	TRBJ1-6	.	CASRRIGDSPLHF	TGTGCCAGCAGACGGATCGGGGATTCACCCCTCCACTTT
.	TRBV7-9	TRBJ2-1	.	CASTSIAGAEQFF	TGTGCCAGCACCTCTATCGCCGGAGCTGAGCAGTTCTTC
.	TRBV28	TRBJ2-1	TRBD2	CASSALIAGGYNEQFF	TGTGCCAGCAGTGCCCTTATAGCGGGAGGCTACAATGAGCAGTTCTTC
.	TRBV18	TRBJ1-6	.	CASSGGLGKLRGNSPLHF	TGTGCCAGCTCAGGGGGCCTGGGGAAGTTAAGAGGTAATTCACCCCTCCACTTT
.	TRBV9	TRBJ1-5	.	CASASEGINQPQHF	TGTGCCAGCGCCTCGGAGGGGATCAATCAGCCCCAGCATTTT
.	TRBV6-1	TRBJ2-5	.	CASSPNAGTQETQYF	TGTGCCAGCAGTCCCAATGCGGGGACCCAAGAGACCCAGTACTTC
.	TRBV29-1	TRBJ2-1	TRBD2	CSVEIGRALRSYNEQFF	TGCAGCGTTGAAATCGGGAGGGCCTTGAGGTCCTACAATGAGCAGTTCTTC
.	TRBV9	TRBJ2-2	.	CASSVISRAETGELFF	TGTGCCAGCAGCGTTATCAGCAGGGCCGAAACCGGGGAGCTGTTTTTT
.	TRBV15	TRBJ2-3	.	CATSKRVDTQYF	TGTGCCACCTCCAAGCGTGTAGATACGCAGTATTTT
.	TRBV6-5	TRBJ1-6	.	CASSPRGANNSPLHF	TGTGCCAGCAGCCCACGTGGGGCCAATAATTCACCCCTCCACTTT
.	TRBV6-1	TRBJ1-2	.	CASSGQGYSTFEYTF	TGTGCCAGCAGTGGGCAGGGTTACTCTACCTTTGAATACACCTTC
.	TRBV27	TRBJ1-3	.	CASSSTGGNTIYF	TGTGCCAGCAGTTCAACAGGGGGAAACACCATATATTTT
.	TRBV28	TRBJ1-1	.	CASSPLTGRRFDTEAFF	TGTGCCAGCAGTCCATTAACAGGGCGGCGTTTCGACACTGAAGCTTTCTTT
once	TRBV6-6	TRBJ2-7	.	CASSYSLGGPAYEQYF	TGTGCCAGCAGTTACTCGTTAGGCGGCCCTGCCTACGAGCAGTACTTC
.	TRBV28	TRBJ1-1	.	CASSPPLGTEAFF	TGTGCCAGCAGCCCCCCACTAGGGACTGAAGCTTTCTTT
.	TRBV7-8	TRBJ1-1	TRBD1	CASSFVQGVRVSTEAFF	TGTGCCAGCAGCTTTGTACAGGGGGTCAGGGTCAGCACTGAAGCTTTCTTT